The 24 T cell receptor beta chains below come from one sample, sequenced in a study of CXCR4 blockade with PD-1 therapy in pancreatic cancer. Sequencing was performed with immunoSEQ multiplex PCR; in TCRdb, only in-frame clones are kept and a portion is missing. Of about 5,100 clones in the sample, 45% to 60% were seen once. The material sequenced was tumor tissue. The source of these receptors is a human donor with pancreatic ductal adenocarcinoma.

The chain links TRBV28 to TRBJ1-4; a weak D match, TRBD1 (6 bases). This CDR3 has 15 amino acids. V was trimmed by 1 base and J by 6 bases, leaving 12 bases between them. Germline CDR1 is MDHEN and CDR2 is SYDVKM. The CDR3 DNA reads as TGTGCCAGCAGTTTATTGGGGGCTGGGGATGAAAAACTGTTTTTT. This encodes CASSLLGAGDEKLFF.

V usage is TRBV19 and J usage is TRBJ2-3; D gene uncertain. V was clipped by 4 bases and J by 0 bases, with 8 bases between them. CDR3 length: 14 amino acids. Germline V gives CDR1 LNHDA, CDR2 SQIVND (reference sequence). The CDR3 DNA is TGTGCCAGTAGTAGAGACCCTAGCACAGATACGCAGTATTTT. Its protein is CASSRDPSTDTQYF.

The gene calls are TRBV29-1 and TRBJ2-7; 8 bases align to TRBD1. The CDR3 runs 14 residues. Trimming at V came to 7 bases and at J to 3 bases, leaving 11 bases not matched to a gene. Germline V gene sequence: CDR1 SQVTM, CDR2 ANQGSEA. In nucleotides, the CDR3 is TGCAGCGCCGGGACAGGAAGGAGAGGCTACGAGCAGTACTTC. This translates into CSAGTGRRGYEQYF.

The chain has TRBV6-7 and TRBJ2-7; the match to TRBD1 covers 9 bases. TRBV6-7 is placed among ORFs of uncertain function. The CDR3 runs to 16 residues. The V and J ends lost 7 bases and 3 bases, in that order; junction bases with no gene match: 13. This CDR3 reads CASTKNRGRSSYEQYF. As DNA, the CDR3 is TGTGCCAGCACCAAAAACAGGGGGCGATCCAGCTACGAGCAGTACTTC.

The chain uses TRBV19 and TRBJ2-1; 7 nucleotides align to TRBD2. Germline V lookup: CDR1 LNHDA, CDR2 SQIVND (reference sequence). The CDR3 runs 15 residues. V shed 3 bases and J 8 bases; nucleotides not matched to a gene: 10. In DNA form, the CDR3 reads TGTGCCAGTAGTATGCGGGGCGGGAGCACCGATGAGCAGTTCTTC. This codes for CASSMRGGSTDEQFF.

By share, this clone ranks as large. The chain joins TRBV11-3 to TRBJ2-2, with D perhaps given as TRBD1 or TRBD2 (6 bases each). This CDR3 contains 18 residues. V gave up 5 bases and J gave up 0 bases, with 19 bases separating them. CDR1 is SGHNT, CDR2 YENEEA, per germline. The CDR3 nucleotides read TGTGCCAGCAGCCCGCTCCCGGGGGACAACCCGAACACCGGGGAGCTGTTTTTT. It is translated as CASSPLPGDNPNTGELFF. Based on the CDR3 plus reference TRBV11-3 and TRBJ2-2, the full variable domain is EAGVVQSPRYKIIEKKQPVAFWCNPISGHNTLYWYLQNLGQGPELLIRYENEEAVDDSQLPKDRFSAERLKGVDSTLKIQPAELGDSAVYLCASSPLPGDNPNTGELFFGEGSRLTVL.

This clone turned up a few times. The J gene is TRBJ2-7, the V gene TRBV28; 8 bases match TRBD2. Germline-derived CDR1 and CDR2 are MDHEN and SYDVKM. This CDR3 comprises 14 residues. With V trimmed by 2 bases and J by 3 bases, 3 bases remained unmatched. CDR3 residues: CASSLSGRLYEQYF. CDR3 coding DNA: TGTGCCAGCAGTTTAAGCGGGAGACTCTACGAGCAGTACTTC.

J is TRBJ2-5 and V is TRBV28; D not resolved. Germline CDR1 MDHEN, CDR2 SYDVKM. The CDR3 contains 14 residues. V gave up 5 bases and J gave up 3 bases, with 13 bases separating them. The CDR3 bases are TGTGCCAGCAGTCCCCCGATGGTAGAAGAGACCCAGTACTTC. Translating gives CASSPPMVEETQYF.

The V call is TRBV19, the J call TRBJ1-1; 8 bases map to TRBD1. Losses at the gene ends were 7 bases for V and 1 base for J; bases not matched to a gene: 11. Germline V lookup: CDR1 LNHDA, CDR2 SQIVND (reference sequence). The CDR3 is made up of 16 amino acids. The CDR3 bases are TGTGCCAGTACTCAGGGGGCCACACCTAGGAACACTGAAGCTTTCTTT. Amino acids: CASTQGATPRNTEAFF.

This clone came up a few times. The chain uses TRBV19 and TRBJ2-5, with 10 bases lining up with TRBD1. Germline CDR1 is LNHDA and CDR2 is SQIVND (reference sequence). The CDR3 has 13 amino acids. Trimming took 3 bases from V and 9 from J; bases not matched to a gene: 4. The CDR3 loop is CASSIDRGQAQYF. For the CDR3, the DNA is TGTGCCAGTAGTATCGACAGGGGGCAGGCCCAGTACTTC.

V is TRBV19 and J is TRBJ2-1; 10 bases are shared with TRBD2. V dropped 5 bases and J dropped 3; count of bases not matched to a gene: 4. The CDR3 length is 15 residues. CDR1 is LNHDA and CDR2 is SQIVND in the germline V gene (reference sequence). The CDR3 sequence is CASSRASGSYNEQFF. In nucleotides, the CDR3 is TGTGCCAGTAGTCGGGCTAGCGGGAGCTACAATGAGCAGTTCTTC.

This clone was recorded a few times. The junction does not match germline at one end; this may be a read error. This chain links TRBV9 with TRBJ2-1; D remains unclear. The CDR3 extends over 13 amino acids. Germline V gene data show CDR1 as SGDLS and CDR2 as YYNGEE. The CDR3 sequence: CASSVGWNGEQFF. DNA of the CDR3: TGTGCCAGCAGTGTAGGATGGAACGGTGAGCAGTTCTTC.

V is TRBV28 and J is TRBJ2-7, with D perhaps being TRBD1 or TRBD2 (5 bases each). The CDR3 length is 14 residues. Germline V CDR1 and CDR2: MDHEN, SYDVKM. V gave up 4 bases and J gave up 0 bases, with 10 bases separating them. The CDR3 loop is CASSSPGASYEQYF. CDR3 sequence (DNA): TGTGCCAGCAGTTCTCCCGGGGCCTCCTACGAGCAGTACTTC.

The chain is built from TRBV29-1 and TRBJ1-1, with 10 nucleotides matching TRBD1. V lost 4 bases and J lost 5; bases outside the gene matches: 4. Germline-derived CDR1 and CDR2 are SQVTM and ANQGSEA. The CDR3 covers 13 residues. The CDR3 here is CSVGTGGRTEAFF. CDR3 DNA sequence: TGCAGCGTTGGGACAGGGGGGAGGACTGAAGCTTTCTTT.

This clone showed up just a few times. The chain recombines TRBV6-8 with TRBJ2-2; D might be TRBD1 (5 bases). The CDR3 is 14 residues long. In germline, CDR1 is MNHGY, CDR2 SAAAGT. V lost 5 bases, J lost 5 bases, and 12 bases lay in between. CDR3: CASSQDTRTGELFF. The CDR3 nucleotides are TGTGCCAGCAGTCAGGACACCCGGACCGGGGAGCTGTTTTTT.

The rearrangement joins TRBV27 to TRBJ1-2; TRBD1 matches at 8 bases. The CDR3 has 16 residues. The germline CDR1 and CDR2 sequences are MNHEY and SMNVEV (reference sequence). J lost 4 bases, V lost 5 bases, and 12 bases had no gene match. CDR3 sequence reads: CASSPTGQGTVYGYTF. The CDR3 region has the DNA TGTGCCAGCAGTCCGACCGGACAGGGAACGGTCTATGGCTACACCTTC.

The chain employs TRBV28 and TRBJ2-7; D not certain. Germline loops: CDR1 MDHEN, CDR2 SYDVKM. V shed 8 bases and J shed 1 base, with 9 bases lying between them. CDR3 length: 12 residues. The CDR3 bases are TGTGCCAGCGGGCAGAATTCCTACGAGCAGTACTTC. Its protein product is CASGQNSYEQYF.

This chain joins TRBV6-1 and TRBJ1-4, with 10 bases matching TRBD1. With 5 bases clipped from V and 5 bases from J, the junction kept 5 bases outside the gene matches. The CDR3 totals 15 residues. CDR1 is MNHNS and CDR2 is SASEGT in the germline V gene. As DNA, the CDR3 is TGTGCCAGCAGTAAAGGGACAGGGGTAAATGAAAAACTGTTTTTT. Its protein is CASSKGTGVNEKLFF.

The chain employs TRBV7-5 and TRBJ2-2; the table gives TRBD2 as D, unverified against the DNA. TRBV7-5 is shown as a pseudogene. The CDR3 is 15 amino acids. The CDR3, as DNA: TGTGCCAGCAGCCTTGCAAGCGGGCTATCCGGGGAGCTGTTTTTT. As protein: CASSLASGLSGELFF.

V gene TRBV28 combines with J gene TRBJ1-2; D not certain. Trimming removed 4 bases at V and 2 bases at J, with 5 bases between. There are 12 residues in the CDR3. Germline-derived CDR1 and CDR2 are MDHEN and SYDVKM. CDR3 sequence (DNA): TGTGCCAGCAGTTCAGGAAACTATGGCTACACCTTC. It is translated as CASSSGNYGYTF.

This clone ranks as large. The chain employs TRBV14 and TRBJ2-3; no clear D. In germline, CDR1 is SGHDN, CDR2 FVKESK. The V and J ends lost 3 bases and 2 bases respectively, with 9 bases between them. The CDR3 loop spans 14 amino acids. The CDR3 region is CASSHYSLTDTQYF. In DNA form, the CDR3 reads TGTGCCAGCAGCCACTACTCGCTCACAGATACGCAGTATTTT. The complete variable domain, with remaining parts taken from reference TRBV14 and TRBJ2-3, reads EAGVTQFPSHSVIEKGQTVTLRCDPISGHDNLYWYRRVMGKEIKFLLHFVKESKQDESGMPNNRFLAERTGGTYSTLKVQPAELEDSGVYFCASSHYSLTDTQYFGPGTRLTVL.

The table lists this clone with a few counts. V gene TRBV11-3 combines with J gene TRBJ2-7, with 10 bases identical to TRBD1. The CDR3 consists of 14 residues. CDR1 and CDR2 (germline): SGHNT, YENEEA. V shed 7 bases and J 1 base; nucleotides not matched to a gene: 4. CDR3 bases: TGTGCCAGCACCAGGACAGGGGGGTCCTACGAGCAGTACTTC. Its protein product is CASTRTGGSYEQYF.

The chain carries TRBV11-3 and TRBJ2-5; TRBD2 matches 9 bases. The CDR3 length is 17 residues. Per the germline V gene, CDR1 is SGHNT and CDR2 is YENEEA. The J segment lost 2 bases and the V segment lost 1 base, leaving 8 bases of the junction unmatched. CDR3 nucleotides: TGTGCCAGCAGCTTAGTTGGTCTAGCGGGAATGCAAGAGACCCAGTACTTC. Translating gives CASSLVGLAGMQETQYF.

This chain uses TRBV18 with TRBJ1-6, with 9 bases aligning to TRBD1. The CDR3 runs to 14 residues. The J segment lost 7 bases and the V segment lost 6 bases, leaving 4 bases of the junction unmatched. From germline, CDR1 is KGHSH and CDR2 LQKENI. This CDR3 reads CASSQDRGNSPLHF. The CDR3 bases are TGTGCCAGCTCTCAAGACAGGGGGAATTCACCCCTCCACTTT.